The 21 T cell receptor beta chains listed next were all sequenced from one sample in a study of blood T cell repertoires in COVID-19. Measured with immunoSEQ multiplex PCR; TCRdb has only the in-frame clones, and not every one. The sample shows around 150,000 clones, over 65% of them seen only once. The sample was peripheral blood. These receptors originate from a man between 65 and 80 years old with acute or convalescent COVID-19.

The V call is TRBV9, the J call TRBJ1-3, with D possibly TRBD1 on 6 matching bases. This CDR3 has 15 residues. Germline V CDR1 and CDR2: SGDLS, YYNGEE. V lost 6 bases, J lost 0 bases, and 13 bases lay in between. DNA of the CDR3: TGTGCCAGCACCCCGGGACACTTCTCTGGAAACACCATATATTTT. Protein: CASTPGHFSGNTIYF.

The CDR3: CASSPTGGSGGLSSYNEQFF. The CDR3 DNA follows: TGTGCCAGCAGCCCAACAGGGGGTAGCGGGGGGCTCAGCTCCTACAATGAGCAGTTCTTC. V is TRBV7-3 and J is TRBJ2-1; TRBD2 aligns across 10 bases. The junction had 16 bases not matched to a gene; V was cut back by 5 bases and J by 0 bases. Germline V gene sequence: CDR1 SGHTA, CDR2 FQGTGA. This CDR3 contains 20 residues.

This clone was recorded once. V is TRBV29-1 and J is TRBJ1-3; 10 bases agree with TRBD1. The CDR3 covers 13 residues. Germline CDR1 and CDR2: SQVTM and ANQGSEA. The trim removed 6 bases at V and 6 bases at J, leaving 5 bases unmatched. CDR3 region: CSVRTGGLNTIYF. CDR3 DNA sequence: TGCAGCGTCCGGACAGGGGGATTAAACACCATATATTTT.

The V gene is TRBV6-2 or TRBV6-3, the J gene TRBJ1-6, with unresolved D. Per the germline V gene, CDR1 is MNHEY and CDR2 is SVGEGT. V lost 0 bases and J 10 bases, leaving 13 bases between the germline ends. The CDR3 runs 15 residues. CDR3 protein: CASSYSRNGGSPLHF. The DNA of the CDR3 is TGTGCCAGCAGTTACTCGCGGAATGGCGGCTCACCCCTCCACTTT.

The J gene is TRBJ2-3, the V gene TRBV25-1; 8 bases are shared with TRBD2. The V and J ends lost 8 bases and 1 base, in that order; junction bases with no gene match: 8. The CDR3 sequence is 15 residues long. Germline loops: CDR1 MGHDK, CDR2 SYGVNS. The CDR3: CASSSAGGGTDTQYF. The CDR3 bases are TGTGCCAGCTCATCCGCGGGGGGAGGCACAGATACGCAGTATTTT.

This rearrangement joins TRBV7-8 to TRBJ1-6; TRBD1 agrees at 7 bases. CDR1 SGHVS and CDR2 FQNEAQ come from the germline V gene. The ends lost 4 bases at V and 5 bases at J; junction bases unmatched: 5. The CDR3 is 15 residues long. The CDR3 DNA follows: TGTGCCAGCAGCTCCCCGGACAGGAATAATTCACCCCTCCACTTT. Translating it yields CASSSPDRNNSPLHF.

This sequence joins TRBV5-1 and TRBJ2-2, with D perhaps TRBD1 (5 bases). The germline gives CDR1 SGHRS, CDR2 YFSETQ. V dropped 0 bases and J dropped 0 bases, with 12 bases sitting between them. This CDR3 spans 17 amino acids. The CDR3 DNA reads TGCGCCAGCAGCTTGGGGCCCCAGGGATCGAACACCGGGGAGCTGTTTTTT. Its protein product is CASSLGPQGSNTGELFF.

The table lists this clone with a count of one. The J gene is TRBJ1-1, the V gene TRBV19, with D perhaps TRBD1 (5 bases). V lost 6 bases to trimming and J lost 1 base, with 9 bases between them. In germline, CDR1 is LNHDA, CDR2 SQIVND (reference sequence). The CDR3 totals 13 residues. This CDR3 reads CASRVTGNTEAFF. CDR3 sequence (DNA): TGTGCCAGTAGGGTCACAGGGAACACTGAAGCTTTCTTT. The whole variable domain, remainder taken from reference TRBV19 and TRBJ1-1, is DGGITQSPKYLFRKEGQNVTLSCEQNLNHDAMYWYRQDPGQGLRLIYYSQIVNDFQKGDIAEGYSVSREKKESFPLTVTSAQKNPTAFYLCASRVTGNTEAFFGQGTRLTVV.

The V call is TRBV11-3, the J call TRBJ2-7, with a weak D call TRBD2 (6 bases). V was trimmed by 4 bases and J by 6 bases, leaving 13 bases between them. The CDR3 sequence is 13 residues long. Germline values: CDR1 SGHNT, CDR2 YENEEA. The CDR3 sequence: CASSSTRRGEQYF. The CDR3 DNA reads TGTGCCAGCAGCTCAACGAGGAGGGGCGAGCAGTACTTC.

J is TRBJ1-1 and V is TRBV2; unclear D gene. With 7 bases removed from V and 5 bases from J, the gap between germline ends came to 11 bases. The CDR3 is 12 amino acids. The germline V gene encodes CDR1 SNHLY and CDR2 FYNNEI. The CDR3 DNA is TGTGCCAGCACGGCCTTGAGGACTGAAGCTTTCTTT. Amino acids: CASTALRTEAFF.

This sequence joins TRBV28 and TRBJ2-5; TRBD1 aligns across 11 bases. The V gene's germline CDR1 is MDHEN and CDR2 SYDVKM. V lost 7 bases and J lost 7; bases outside the gene matches: 11. The CDR3 is 15 residues long. The CDR3 sequence: CASNFGTGGLGTQYF. As DNA, the CDR3 is TGTGCCAGCAATTTCGGGACAGGGGGTCTGGGGACCCAGTACTTC.

This sequence joins TRBV18 and TRBJ1-1; D ambiguous. Germline values: CDR1 KGHSH, CDR2 LQKENI. With 2 bases removed from V and 0 bases from J, the gap between germline ends came to 10 bases. CDR3 size: 15 residues. The CDR3 loop is CASSPWIDMNTEAFF. In nucleotides, the CDR3 is TGTGCCAGCTCACCATGGATAGACATGAACACTGAAGCTTTCTTT. Using reference TRBV18 and TRBJ1-1 for the parts outside the CDR3, the full variable domain is NAGVMQNPRHLVRRRGQEARLRCSPMKGHSHVYWYRQLPEEGLKFMVYLQKENIIDESGMPKERFSAEFPKEGPSILRIQQVVRGDSAAYFCASSPWIDMNTEAFFGQGTRLTVV.

The chain combines TRBV7-3 with TRBJ2-3; D is perhaps TRBD2 (5 bases). Looked up from germline, CDR1 is SGHTA and CDR2 is FQGTGA. V lost 5 bases and J lost 0, with 9 bases in between. The CDR3 is 14 residues long. CDR3 amino acids: CASSPTGSTDTQYF. As DNA, the CDR3 is TGTGCCAGCAGCCCCACGGGGAGCACAGATACGCAGTATTTT.

The count of this clone is one. The rearrangement links TRBV2 to TRBJ1-1; D gene unclear. From germline, CDR1 is SNHLY and CDR2 FYNNEI. The CDR3 length is 13 residues. Trimming shortened V by 0 bases and J by 8 bases, and 10 bases separated the two germline ends. The CDR3 spells CASSEAGTLEAFF. The CDR3 DNA sequence: TGTGCCAGCAGTGAAGCGGGCACATTGGAAGCTTTCTTT.

The rearrangement uses TRBV6-6 and TRBJ2-5; 10 nucleotides agree with TRBD2. The CDR3 totals 16 residues. Germline V lookup: CDR1 MNHNY, CDR2 SVGAGI (reference sequence). J lost 1 base, V lost 5 bases, and 7 bases had no gene match. CDR3 DNA sequence: TGTGCCAGCAGTCCTAGAGCGGGGGGGCTCCAAGAGACCCAGTACTTC. This translates into CASSPRAGGLQETQYF.

This chain links TRBV6-5 with TRBJ2-7; 7 positions match TRBD1. Looked up from germline, CDR1 is MNHEY and CDR2 is SVGAGI. Trimming at V came to 4 bases and at J to 6 bases, leaving 9 bases not matched to a gene. The CDR3 loop spans 14 amino acids. CDR3 DNA sequence: TGTGCCAGCAGTTCCGCATACAGGGGTGCCGAGCAGTACTTC. This gives the protein CASSSAYRGAEQYF.

The J gene is TRBJ1-1, the V gene TRBV19; 10 bases are a match to TRBD1. The CDR3 is made up of 16 amino acids. Losses at the gene ends were 4 bases for V and 1 base for J; bases not matched to a gene: 6. In germline, CDR1 is LNHDA, CDR2 SQIVND (reference sequence). CDR3 sequence: CASSNRDRGPNTEAFF. The CDR3 nucleotides are TGTGCCAGTAGTAACCGGGACAGGGGACCGAACACTGAAGCTTTCTTT. The variable domain in full, with the rest retrieved from reference TRBV19 and TRBJ1-1, is DGGITQSPKYLFRKEGQNVTLSCEQNLNHDAMYWYRQDPGQGLRLIYYSQIVNDFQKGDIAEGYSVSREKKESFPLTVTSAQKNPTAFYLCASSNRDRGPNTEAFFGQGTRLTVV.

Here the CDR3 DNA reads TGTGCCAGCATGGGGGCGTCTCTTGATGGCTACACCTTC. Amino acid sequence: CASMGASLDGYTF. This chain links TRBV27 with TRBJ1-2; D may be TRBD1 (6 bases). Trimming removed 7 bases at V and 6 bases at J, with 15 bases between. Germline assignment: CDR1 MNHEY and CDR2 SMNVEV (reference sequence). The CDR3 loop spans 13 amino acids.

The chain couples TRBV28 to TRBJ1-5; the match to TRBD1 covers 8 bases. After removal of 8 bases from V and 6 bases from J, the junction contained 6 bases not matched to a gene. Germline V gene data show CDR1 as MDHEN and CDR2 as SYDVKM. There are 13 residues in the CDR3. The chain's CDR3 is CASSTGAGQPQHF. CDR3 DNA sequence: TGTGCCAGCTCGACAGGGGCAGGTCAGCCCCAGCATTTT.

This clone showed up just a few times. The chain combines TRBV19 with TRBJ1-1; unclear D gene. Looked up from germline, CDR1 is LNHDA and CDR2 is SQIVND (reference sequence). V dropped 7 bases and J dropped 4 bases, with 19 bases sitting between them. The CDR3 length is 15 residues. CDR3 nucleotides: TGTGCCAGTACCCGACCTTGGCCCCGGGGCACTGAAGCTTTCTTT. Amino acid sequence: CASTRPWPRGTEAFF. Combining the CDR3 with reference TRBV19 and TRBJ1-1 gives the whole variable domain DGGITQSPKYLFRKEGQNVTLSCEQNLNHDAMYWYRQDPGQGLRLIYYSQIVNDFQKGDIAEGYSVSREKKESFPLTVTSAQKNPTAFYLCASTRPWPRGTEAFFGQGTRLTVV.

This rearrangement joins TRBV6-2 or TRBV6-3 to TRBJ2-5; no firm D call. V was cut by 5 bases and J by 4 bases, with 5 bases left in between. Looked up from germline, CDR1 is MNHEY and CDR2 is SVGEGT. The CDR3 has 11 residues. The CDR3 DNA is TGTGCCAGCAGTCCGGGAGAGACCCAGTACTTC. Its translation is CASSPGETQYF.